This T cell receptor beta chain was sequenced for a study of blood T cell repertoires in COVID-19. Across the whole study: Sources were T cells, B-cell-depleted T cells, or PBMCs; the material itself was cDNA or gDNA.

Some clones are missing from TCRdb's copy, which holds only in-frame ones; the method was immunoSEQ multiplex PCR. This sample has roughly 360,000 clones, with more than 70% found just once. The age range of participants was about 18 to 89 years, with residence in about two dozen US areas. Among Cohort 3 donors, those recovered had two negative PCRs, clearance, or symptom resolution. Germline CDR1 is SGHDT and CDR2 is YYEEEE. The germline V and J ends were trimmed by 2 bases and 4 bases, with 12 bases remaining between them. The CDR3 has 14 amino acids. This rearrangement joins TRBV5-6 to TRBJ1-1; a possible D gene is TRBD1 (6 bases). Material: PBMCs or T cells enriched from blood (not recorded which). The source of this sequence is a man aged 25 to 45 who had recovered from COVID-19. CDR3 region: CASSFGGGGTEAFF. In DNA form, the CDR3 reads TGTGCCAGCAGCTTTGGGGGAGGGGGCACTGAAGCTTTCTTT.